This T cell receptor (beta chain) derives from a study of T cell repertoires in cytomegalovirus infection. Study in general: Matching HLA type, along with CMV infection, was indicated by public TCR beta signatures. Study-level results: Summed frequency of shared TCR beta families picked out CMV carriers who also had the relevant HLA. Clonotypes of TCR beta that were HLA-C-restricted and CMV-specific dominated the ex vivo response.

The CDR3 is made up of 13 amino acids. Trimming took off 5 bases at V and 1 base at J, with 10 bases between the two ends. The germline V gene encodes CDR1 DFQATT and CDR2 SNEGSKA (reference sequence). TCRdb re-called the reads with MiXCR, one entry per CDR3 protein. The sample has 750,000 to 900,000 distinct CDR3 sequences, almost 30% seen once. As to this clonotype: Antigen unknown.

The rearrangement joins TRBV20-1 to TRBJ2-3; D not resolved. Sequences were derived from cultured CD8+ T cells from PBMCs, sampled from culture after CMV antigen stimulation. This clonotype was obtained from a human donor in good health (CMV status not recorded). Some clones in this sample may be carry-over from other donors' samples. The CDR3 is CSAPTSGTDTQYF. The CDR3 nucleotides are TGCAGTGCTCCGACCTCTGGCACAGATACGCAGTATTTT.